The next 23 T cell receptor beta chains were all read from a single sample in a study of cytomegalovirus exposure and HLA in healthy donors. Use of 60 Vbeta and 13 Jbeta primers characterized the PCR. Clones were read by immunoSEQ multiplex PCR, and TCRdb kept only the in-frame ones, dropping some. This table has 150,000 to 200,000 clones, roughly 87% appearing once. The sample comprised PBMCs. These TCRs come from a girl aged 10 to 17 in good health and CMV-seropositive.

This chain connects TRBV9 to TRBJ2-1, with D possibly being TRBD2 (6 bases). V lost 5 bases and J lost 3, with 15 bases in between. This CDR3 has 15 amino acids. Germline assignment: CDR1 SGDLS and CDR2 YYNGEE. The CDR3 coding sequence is TGTGCCAGCAGTGGGACCCCGGGACTCTACAATGAGCAGTTCTTC. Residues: CASSGTPGLYNEQFF.

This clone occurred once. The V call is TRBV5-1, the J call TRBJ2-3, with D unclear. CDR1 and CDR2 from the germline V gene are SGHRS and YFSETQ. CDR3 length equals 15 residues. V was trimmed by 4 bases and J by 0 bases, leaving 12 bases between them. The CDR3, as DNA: TGCGCCAGCAGCGCCGTGGGCGATAGCACAGATACGCAGTATTTT. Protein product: CASSAVGDSTDTQYF.

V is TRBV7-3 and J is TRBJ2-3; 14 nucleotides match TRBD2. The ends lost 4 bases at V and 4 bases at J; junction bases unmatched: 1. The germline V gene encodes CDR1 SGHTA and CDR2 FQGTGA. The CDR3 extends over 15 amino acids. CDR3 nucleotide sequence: TGTGCCAGCAGCTCGGGACTAGCGGGGGCAGATACGCAGTATTTT. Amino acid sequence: CASSSGLAGADTQYF. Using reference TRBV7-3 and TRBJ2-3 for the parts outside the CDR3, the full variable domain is GAGVSQTPSNKVTEKGKYVELRCDPISGHTALYWYRQSLGQGPEFLIYFQGTGAADDSGLPNDRFFAVRPEGSVSTLKIQRTERGDSAVYLCASSSGLAGADTQYFGPGTRLTVL.

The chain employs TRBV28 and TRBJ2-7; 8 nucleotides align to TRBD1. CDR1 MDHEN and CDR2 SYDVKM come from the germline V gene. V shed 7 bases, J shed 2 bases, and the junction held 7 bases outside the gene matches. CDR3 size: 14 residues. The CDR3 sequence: CASNPGQAPYEQYF. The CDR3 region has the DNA TGTGCCAGCAACCCGGGACAGGCACCCTACGAGCAGTACTTC.

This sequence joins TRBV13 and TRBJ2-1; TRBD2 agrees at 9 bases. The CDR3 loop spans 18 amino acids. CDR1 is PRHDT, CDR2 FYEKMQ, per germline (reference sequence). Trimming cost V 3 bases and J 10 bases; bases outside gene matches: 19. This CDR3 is CASSFRVLFSGSSGEQFF. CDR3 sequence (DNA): TGTGCCAGCAGCTTTCGGGTGTTATTTAGCGGGAGTTCGGGGGAGCAGTTCTTC.

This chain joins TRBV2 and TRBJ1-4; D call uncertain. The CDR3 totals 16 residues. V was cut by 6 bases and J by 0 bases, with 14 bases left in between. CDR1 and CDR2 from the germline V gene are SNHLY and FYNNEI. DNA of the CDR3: TGTGCCAGCAGGCGCCGGGAAGACGCAACTAATGAAAAACTGTTTTTT. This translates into CASRRREDATNEKLFF.

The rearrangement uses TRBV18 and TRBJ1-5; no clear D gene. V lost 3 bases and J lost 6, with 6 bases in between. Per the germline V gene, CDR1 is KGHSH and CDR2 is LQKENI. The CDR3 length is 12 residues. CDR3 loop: CASSPSGQPQHF. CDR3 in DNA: TGTGCCAGCTCACCCTCGGGTCAGCCCCAGCATTTT.

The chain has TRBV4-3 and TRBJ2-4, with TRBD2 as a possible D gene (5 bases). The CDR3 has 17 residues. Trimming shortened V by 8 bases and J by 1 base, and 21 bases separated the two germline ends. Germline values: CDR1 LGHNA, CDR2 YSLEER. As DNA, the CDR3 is TGCGCCAGCTCAGACAAGGCCGCCAGAGGGGCCAAAAACATTCAGTACTTC. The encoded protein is CASSDKAARGAKNIQYF.

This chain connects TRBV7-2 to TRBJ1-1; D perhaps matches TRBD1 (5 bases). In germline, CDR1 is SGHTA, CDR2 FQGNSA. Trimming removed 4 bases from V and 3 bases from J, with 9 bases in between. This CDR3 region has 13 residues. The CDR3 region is CASSWIQDTEAFF. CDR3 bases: TGTGCCAGCAGCTGGATACAGGACACTGAAGCTTTCTTT.

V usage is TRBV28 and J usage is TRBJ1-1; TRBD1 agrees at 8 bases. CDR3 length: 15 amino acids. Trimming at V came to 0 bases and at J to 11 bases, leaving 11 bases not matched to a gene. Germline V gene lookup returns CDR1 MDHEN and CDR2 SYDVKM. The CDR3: CASSLWDRALSRAFF. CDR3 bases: TGTGCCAGCAGTTTATGGGACAGGGCCCTAAGTCGGGCTTTCTTT.

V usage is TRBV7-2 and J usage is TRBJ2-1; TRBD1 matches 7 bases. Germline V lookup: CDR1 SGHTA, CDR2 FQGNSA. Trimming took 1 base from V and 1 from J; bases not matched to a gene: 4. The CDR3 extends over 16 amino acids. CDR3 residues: CASSLGIRGSYNEQFF. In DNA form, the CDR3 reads TGTGCCAGCAGCTTAGGGATCAGGGGGTCCTACAATGAGCAGTTCTTC.

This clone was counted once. This CDR3 is CASSSSVLNYGYTF. The CDR3 bases are TGTGCCAGCAGTTCCAGCGTACTTAACTATGGCTACACCTTC. The chain is built from TRBV6-1 and TRBJ1-2, with D unclear. The germline gives CDR1 MNHNS, CDR2 SASEGT. The CDR3 is 14 residues long. V was clipped by 5 bases and J by 1 base, with 11 bases between them.

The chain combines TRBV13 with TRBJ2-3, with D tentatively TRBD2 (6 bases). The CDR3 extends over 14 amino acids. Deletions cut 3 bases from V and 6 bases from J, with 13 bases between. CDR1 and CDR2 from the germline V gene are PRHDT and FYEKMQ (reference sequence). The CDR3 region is CASSFSLASDTQYF. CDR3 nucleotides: TGTGCCAGCAGCTTTTCCCTAGCGAGTGATACGCAGTATTTT.

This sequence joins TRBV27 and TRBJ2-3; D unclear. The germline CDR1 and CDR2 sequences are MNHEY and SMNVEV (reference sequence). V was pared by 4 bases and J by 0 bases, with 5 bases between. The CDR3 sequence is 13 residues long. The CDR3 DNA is TGTGCCAGCAGTTCCTCGAGCACAGATACGCAGTATTTT. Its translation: CASSSSSTDTQYF.

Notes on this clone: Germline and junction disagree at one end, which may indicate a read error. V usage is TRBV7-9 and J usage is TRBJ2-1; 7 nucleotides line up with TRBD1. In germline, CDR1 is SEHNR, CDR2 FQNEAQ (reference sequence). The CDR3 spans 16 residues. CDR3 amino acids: CSSSPILGGFFNEQFF. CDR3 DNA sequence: TGTTCCAGCAGCCCGATCCTAGGGGGCTTTTTCAATGAGCAGTTCTTC.

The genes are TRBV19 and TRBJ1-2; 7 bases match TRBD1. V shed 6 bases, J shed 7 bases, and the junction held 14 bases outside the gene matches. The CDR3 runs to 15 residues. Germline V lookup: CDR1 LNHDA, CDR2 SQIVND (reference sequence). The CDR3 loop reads CASRSGGQGRSGYTF. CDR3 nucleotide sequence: TGTGCCAGTAGATCAGGGGGGCAGGGGAGATCTGGCTACACCTTC.

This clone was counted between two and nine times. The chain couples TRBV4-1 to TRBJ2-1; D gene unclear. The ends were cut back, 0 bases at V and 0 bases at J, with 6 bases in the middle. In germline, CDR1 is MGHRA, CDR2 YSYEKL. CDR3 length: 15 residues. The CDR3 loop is CASSQDSGSYNEQFF. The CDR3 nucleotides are TGCGCCAGCAGCCAAGATTCGGGCTCCTACAATGAGCAGTTCTTC.

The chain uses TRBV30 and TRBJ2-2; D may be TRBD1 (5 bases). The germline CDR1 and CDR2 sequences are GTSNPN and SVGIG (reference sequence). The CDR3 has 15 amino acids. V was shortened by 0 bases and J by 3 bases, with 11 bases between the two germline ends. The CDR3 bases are TGTGCCTGGAGTGTAGGGGTGGTGGACACCGGGGAGCTGTTTTTT. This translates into CAWSVGVVDTGELFF. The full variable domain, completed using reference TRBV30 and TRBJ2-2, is SQTIHQWPATLVQPVGSPLSLECTVEGTSNPNLYWYRQAAGRGLQLLFYSVGIGQISSEVPQNLSASRPQDRQFILSSKKLLLSDSGFYLCAWSVGVVDTGELFFGEGSRLTVL.

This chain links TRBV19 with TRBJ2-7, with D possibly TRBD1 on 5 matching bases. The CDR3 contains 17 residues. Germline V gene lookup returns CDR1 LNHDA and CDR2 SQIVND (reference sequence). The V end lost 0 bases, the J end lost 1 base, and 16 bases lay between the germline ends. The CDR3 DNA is TGTGCCAGTAGTATAGATGAGGTGGCAGGGAAGTCCTACGAGCAGTACTTC. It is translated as CASSIDEVAGKSYEQYF.

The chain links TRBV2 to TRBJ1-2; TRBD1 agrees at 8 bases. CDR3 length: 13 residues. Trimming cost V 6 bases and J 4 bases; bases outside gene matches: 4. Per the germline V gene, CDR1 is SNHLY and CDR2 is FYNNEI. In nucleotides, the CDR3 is TGTGCCAGCAGCGGACAGGGAGTCTATGGCTACACCTTC. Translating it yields CASSGQGVYGYTF.

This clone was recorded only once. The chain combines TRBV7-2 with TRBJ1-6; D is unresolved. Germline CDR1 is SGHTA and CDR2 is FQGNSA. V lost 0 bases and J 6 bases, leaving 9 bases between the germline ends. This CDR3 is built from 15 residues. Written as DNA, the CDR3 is TGTGCCAGCAGCTTAGCGGACTTCTCTAATTCACCCCTCCACTTT. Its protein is CASSLADFSNSPLHF.

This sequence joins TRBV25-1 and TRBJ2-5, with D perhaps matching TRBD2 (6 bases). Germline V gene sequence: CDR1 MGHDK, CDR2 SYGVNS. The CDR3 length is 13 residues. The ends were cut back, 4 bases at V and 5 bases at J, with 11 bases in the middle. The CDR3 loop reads CASSGEGGETQYF. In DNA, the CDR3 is TGTGCCAGCAGTGGAGAGGGAGGCGAGACCCAGTACTTC. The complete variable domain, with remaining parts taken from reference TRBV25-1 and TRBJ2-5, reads EADIYQTPRYLVIGTGKKITLECSQTMGHDKMYWYQQDPGMELHLIHYSYGVNSTEKGDLSSESTVSRIRTEHFPLTLESARPSHTSQYLCASSGEGGETQYFGPGTRLLVL.

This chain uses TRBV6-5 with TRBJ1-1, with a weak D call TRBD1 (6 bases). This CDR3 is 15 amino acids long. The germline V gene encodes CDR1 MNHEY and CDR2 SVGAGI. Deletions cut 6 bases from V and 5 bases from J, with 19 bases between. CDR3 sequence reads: CASSLTWGRETEAFF. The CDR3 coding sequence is TGTGCCAGCAGCCTGACCTGGGGGCGGGAGACTGAAGCTTTCTTT.